A selection of T cell receptor beta chains follows, all from one sample in a study of T cells in localized non-small cell lung cancer. Assay: immunoSEQ multiplex PCR; the TCRdb copy retains only in-frame clones and omits some. The table has about 62,000 clones, roughly 76% seen once. Sequencing used PBMCs, obtained before any cancer treatment. Source of these receptors: a man aged 35 to 69 with stage II lung adenocarcinoma. CDR3s include the opening cysteine and the closing phenylalanine or tryptophan. A D gene is named only where the DNA matches it firmly. Size is omitted from some rows. Given values are once, few, many or a class for expanded clones.

J gene,clone size,V gene,D gene,CDR3 DNA,CDR3 protein
TRBJ2-7,few,TRBV27,TRBD1,TGTGCCAGCAGTTTGGGACAGACCTACGAGCAGTACTTC,CASSLGQTYEQYF
TRBJ2-5,.,TRBV5-1,.,TGCGCCAGCAGCTGGGCGGAGACCCAGTACTTC,CASSWAETQYF
TRBJ2-7,.,TRBV7-6,.,TGTGCCAGCAGCTTAGCCGTATACTACGAGCAGTACTTC,CASSLAVYYEQYF
TRBJ1-1,.,TRBV30,.,TGTGCCTGGAGTGTCTCGCTGAACACTGAAGCTTTCTTT,CAWSVSLNTEAFF
TRBJ1-1,.,TRBV19,.,TGTGCCAGTAATGGCCTTCAGAACACTGAAGCTTTCTTT,CASNGLQNTEAFF
TRBJ1-2,.,TRBV2,.,TGTGCCAGCAGCCTACAGGGAAATGGCTACACCTTC,CASSLQGNGYTF
TRBJ2-7,few,TRBV10-2,.,TGCGCCAGCAGTGATATAGGCGGGGCTAGCTCCTACGAGCAGTACTTC,CASSDIGGASSYEQYF
TRBJ2-7,.,TRBV6-1,TRBD1,TGTGCCAGCAGTGAATTTTTAATCGGGACAGGGAACTACGAGCAGTACTTC,CASSEFLIGTGNYEQYF
TRBJ2-2,.,TRBV4-1,TRBD2,TGCGCCAGCAGCCAAGGTGGACTAGCGGGAGGATTGACCGGGGAGCTGTTTTTT,CASSQGGLAGGLTGELFF
TRBJ2-7,.,TRBV15,.,TGTGCCACCAGCAGAGATAAGGGCAGGGGTCCCTACGAGCAGTACTTC,CATSRDKGRGPYEQYF
TRBJ1-5,once,TRBV19,.,TGTGCCAGTAACGTCGTCAGGGGTCAGCCCCAGCATTTT,CASNVVRGQPQHF
TRBJ1-1,.,TRBV7-2,.,TGTGCCAGCAGCTTCAGCAGGAACACTGAAGCTTTCTTT,CASSFSRNTEAFF
TRBJ2-5,.,TRBV5-1,.,TGCGCCAGCAGCTTGGTGGCGAGGGAGACCCAGTACTTC,CASSLVARETQYF
TRBJ2-7,.,TRBV30,TRBD1,TGTGCCTGCTACGGGACAGGGGCGTTGGAGCAGTACTTC,CACYGTGALEQYF
TRBJ1-4,.,TRBV6-1,.,TGTGCCAGCAGTGGACAGCAGGCTAATGAAAAACTGTTTTTT,CASSGQQANEKLFF
TRBJ2-2,.,TRBV5-1,.,TGCGCCAGCAGCTTGGCCGTTGCGGGCGGGACCGGGGAGCTGTTTTTT,CASSLAVAGGTGELFF
TRBJ2-1,.,TRBV19,.,TGTGCCAGTAGTCCCACGGGAAGTCCGTCAAATGAGCAGTTCTTC,CASSPTGSPSNEQFF
TRBJ1-1,.,TRBV5-1,.,TGCGCCAGCAGCTTCGGGGGCACTGAAGCTTTCTTT,CASSFGGTEAFF
TRBJ2-3,.,TRBV14,TRBD1,TGTGCCAGCAGCCAAGGGGCCAGGGGGAGTAGAAGGGATACGCAGTATTTT,CASSQGARGSRRDTQYF
TRBJ1-2,few,TRBV2,TRBD1,TGTGCCAGCAGACAGGGGGCGAACTATGGCTACACCTTC,CASRQGANYGYTF
TRBJ2-1,once,TRBV12-5,.,TGTGCTAGTGGTCAGGACTACAGTTCGTACAATGAGCAGTTCTTC,CASGQDYSSYNEQFF
TRBJ2-5,.,TRBV5-5,.,TGTGCCAGCAGCCCTCGGGCCGGGGAGACCCAGTACTTC,CASSPRAGETQYF
TRBJ2-3,.,TRBV6-6,TRBD2,TGTGCCAGCAGGAGAGTAGCGGGGGGCACAGATACGCAGTATTTT,CASRRVAGGTDTQYF
TRBJ1-1,few,TRBV6-1,.,TGTGCCAGCAATTTCATGGGGGGTAACACTGAAGCTTTCTTT,CASNFMGGNTEAFF
TRBJ1-2,few,TRBV5-6,.,TGTGCCAGCAGCTTACGGAGCCCCTATGGCTACACCTTC,CASSLRSPYGYTF
TRBJ1-3,.,TRBV29-1,TRBD1,TGCAGCGTTGAAGACCAAAGACAGGGTACTGGAAACACCATATATTTT,CSVEDQRQGTGNTIYF
TRBJ2-7,.,TRBV27,TRBD1,TGTGCCAGCAGTACCAGACAGGGGGCCTACGAGCAGTACTTC,CASSTRQGAYEQYF
TRBJ2-2,.,TRBV19,.,TGTGCCAGTAGTATAGGAGTGAACACCGGGGAGCTGTTTTTT,CASSIGVNTGELFF
TRBJ2-2,few,TRBV5-4,.,TGTGCCAGCGCGGCCCCGAACACCGGGGAGCTGTTTTTT,CASAAPNTGELFF
TRBJ2-7,.,TRBV6-1,.,TGTGCCAGCAGTGAACGGTTGGACAAGCCCTACGAGCAGTACTTC,CASSERLDKPYEQYF
TRBJ2-3,.,TRBV4-1,TRBD2,TGCGCCAGCAGCCAGCCGTGGGCCGGGACTAGCGTCACAGATACGCAGTATTTT,CASSQPWAGTSVTDTQYF
TRBJ2-7,.,TRBV25-1,.,TGTGCCAGCAGTTTACAGGGTTACGAGCAGTACTTC,CASSLQGYEQYF
TRBJ2-7,once,TRBV6-1,TRBD2,TGTGCCAGCAGTCCTAGCGGAGGGGCCCACGAGCAGTACTTC,CASSPSGGAHEQYF
TRBJ2-7,.,TRBV10-3,.,TGTGCCATCAGTGAGTCACAGGGTGTACTCACCTACGAGCAGTACTTC,CAISESQGVLTYEQYF
TRBJ2-2,.,TRBV19,.,TGTGCCAGTAGTATTTCGCGGGGGCGGACCGGGGAGCTGTTTTTT,CASSISRGRTGELFF
TRBJ2-7,once,TRBV29-1,.,TGCAGCGTTGTCAAGACCTACGAGCAGTACTTC,CSVVKTYEQYF
TRBJ2-2,.,TRBV4-2,TRBD2,TGTGCCAGCAGCCAAGAAGGAGCGGGGGCTTTGGCCGGGGAGCTGTTTTTT,CASSQEGAGALAGELFF
TRBJ1-4,.,TRBV5-4,TRBD1,TGTGCCAGCAGCATCGGGACAGAGAATGAAAAACTGTTTTTT,CASSIGTENEKLFF
TRBJ2-1,.,TRBV11-2,.,TGTGCCAGCAGCCAACCCTTGAGGGTCGAGCAGTTCTTC,CASSQPLRVEQFF
TRBJ2-5,.,TRBV7-7,.,TGTGCTAGCAGCCCGAGGACCTCACAAGAAGAGACCCAGTACTTC,CASSPRTSQEETQYF
TRBJ2-3,.,TRBV5-6,.,TGTGCCAGCAGCTTAGGCGGAATTTTTAGCACAGATACGCAGTATTTT,CASSLGGIFSTDTQYF
TRBJ2-1,.,TRBV21-1,.,TGTGCCAGCAGCAAGAAAGGACAGGGGGCAGGAAATGAGCAGTTCTTC,CASSKKGQGAGNEQFF
TRBJ2-1,.,TRBV9,TRBD2,TGTGCCAGCAGCCCATCCGGGACTAGCGTAGGACATGAGCAGTTCTTC,CASSPSGTSVGHEQFF
TRBJ1-1,.,TRBV5-6,.,TGTGCCAGCAGCTCAACCTTAGACAGGGAAGCTTTCTTT,CASSSTLDREAFF
TRBJ2-1,.,TRBV4-3,TRBD1,TGCGCCAGCAGCCTCGGGACAGGGGACTACAATGAGCAGTTCTTC,CASSLGTGDYNEQFF
TRBJ1-1,once,TRBV6-5,.,TGTGCCAGCACCTTAGGCGGGACACTGAACACTGAAGCTTTCTTT,CASTLGGTLNTEAFF
TRBJ2-7,.,TRBV7-2,.,TGTGCCAGCAGCTTAGGGAGGGGGCGGGCGGACGAGCAGTACTTC,CASSLGRGRADEQYF
TRBJ2-3,.,TRBV7-9,TRBD1,TGTGCCAGCAGCTCCCGAAACAGGGGGACCACAGATACGCAGTATTTT,CASSSRNRGTTDTQYF
TRBJ1-3,few,TRBV7-2,TRBD1,TGTGCCAGCAGCTACACAGGGGGCTCTGGAAACACCATATATTTT,CASSYTGGSGNTIYF
TRBJ1-1,.,TRBV6-5,TRBD1,TGTGCCAGCAGTCACAGGGGGCGAACTGAAGCTTTCTTT,CASSHRGRTEAFF
TRBJ2-5,.,TRBV6-6,TRBD2,TGTGCCAGCAGTTCAGGACTAGCGGGAGGGTCGGAGACCCAGTACTTC,CASSSGLAGGSETQYF